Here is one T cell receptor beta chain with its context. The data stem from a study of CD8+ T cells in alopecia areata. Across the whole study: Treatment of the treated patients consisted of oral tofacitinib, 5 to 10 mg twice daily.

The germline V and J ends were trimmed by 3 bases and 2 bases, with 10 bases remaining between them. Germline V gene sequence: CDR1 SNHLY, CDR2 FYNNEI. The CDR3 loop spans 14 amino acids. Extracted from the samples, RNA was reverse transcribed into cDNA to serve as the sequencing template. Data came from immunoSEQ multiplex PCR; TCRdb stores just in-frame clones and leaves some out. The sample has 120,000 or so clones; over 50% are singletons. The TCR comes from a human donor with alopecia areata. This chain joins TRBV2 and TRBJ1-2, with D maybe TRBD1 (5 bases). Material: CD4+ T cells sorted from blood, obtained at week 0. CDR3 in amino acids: CASSESRDNYGYTF. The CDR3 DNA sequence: TGTGCCAGCAGTGAGTCCAGGGACAACTATGGCTACACCTTC.